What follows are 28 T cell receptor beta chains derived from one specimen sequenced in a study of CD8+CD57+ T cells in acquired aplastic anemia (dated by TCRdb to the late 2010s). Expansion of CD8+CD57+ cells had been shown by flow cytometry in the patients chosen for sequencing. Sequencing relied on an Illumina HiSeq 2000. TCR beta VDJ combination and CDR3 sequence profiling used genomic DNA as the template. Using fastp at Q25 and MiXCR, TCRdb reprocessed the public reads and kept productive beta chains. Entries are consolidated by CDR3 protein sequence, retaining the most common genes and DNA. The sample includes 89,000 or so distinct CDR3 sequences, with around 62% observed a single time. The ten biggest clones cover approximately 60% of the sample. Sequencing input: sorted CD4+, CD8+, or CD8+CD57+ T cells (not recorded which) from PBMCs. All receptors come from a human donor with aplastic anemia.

CDR3 bases: TGTGCCACCTCAGAGGCGGTAGTCTACGAGCAGTACTTC. Translation: CATSEAVVYEQYF. This chain uses TRBV15 with TRBJ2-7; D is unclear. Between the trimmed V and J ends, which lost 8 bases and 3 bases, there was a span of 14 bases. The germline V gene encodes CDR1 LNHNV and CDR2 YYDKDF (reference sequence). This CDR3 is 13 amino acids long.

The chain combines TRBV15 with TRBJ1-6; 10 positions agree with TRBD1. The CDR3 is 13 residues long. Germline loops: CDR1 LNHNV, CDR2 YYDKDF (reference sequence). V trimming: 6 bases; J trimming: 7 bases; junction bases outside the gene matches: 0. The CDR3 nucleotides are TGTGCCACCAGGGGACAGGGGAATTCACCCCTCCACTTT. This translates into CATRGQGNSPLHF.

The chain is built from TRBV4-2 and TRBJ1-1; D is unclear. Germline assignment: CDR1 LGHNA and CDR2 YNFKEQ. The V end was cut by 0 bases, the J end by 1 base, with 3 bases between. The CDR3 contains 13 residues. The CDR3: CASSQDWNTEAFF. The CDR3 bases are TGTGCCAGCAGCCAAGATTGGAACACTGAAGCTTTCTTT.

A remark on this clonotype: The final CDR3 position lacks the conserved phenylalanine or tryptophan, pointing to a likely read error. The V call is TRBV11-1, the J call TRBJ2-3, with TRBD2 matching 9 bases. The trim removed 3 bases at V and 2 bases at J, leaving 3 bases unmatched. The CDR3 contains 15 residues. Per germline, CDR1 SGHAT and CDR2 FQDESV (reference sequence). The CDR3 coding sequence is TGTGCCAGCAGCTTGAGCGGGGGGCACACAGATACGCAGTATTCT. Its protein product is CASSLSGGHTDTQYS.

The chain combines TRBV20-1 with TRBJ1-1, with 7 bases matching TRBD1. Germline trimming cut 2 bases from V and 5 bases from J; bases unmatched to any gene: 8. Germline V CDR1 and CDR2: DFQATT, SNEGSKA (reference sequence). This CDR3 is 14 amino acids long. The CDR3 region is CSARNPGQRTEAFF. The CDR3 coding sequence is TGCAGTGCTAGAAACCCGGGACAGAGGACTGAAGCTTTCTTT.

CDR3: CAISGRGQGAAGANVLTF. Written as DNA, the CDR3 is TGTGCCATCAGTGGCCGGGGACAGGGGGCGGCTGGGGCCAACGTCCTGACTTTC. The chain employs TRBV10-3 and TRBJ2-6; 12 nucleotides agree with TRBD1. The CDR3 consists of 18 residues. The germline gives CDR1 ENHRY, CDR2 SYGVKD. The V segment lost 4 bases and the J segment 2 bases; nucleotides outside the gene matches: 6.

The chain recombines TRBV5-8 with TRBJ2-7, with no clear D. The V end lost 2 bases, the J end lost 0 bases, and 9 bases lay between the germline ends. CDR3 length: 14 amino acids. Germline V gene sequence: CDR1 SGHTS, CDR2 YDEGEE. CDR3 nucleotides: TGTGCCAGCAGCTTCTGGCTCAGCTCCTACGAGCAGTACTTC. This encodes CASSFWLSSYEQYF.

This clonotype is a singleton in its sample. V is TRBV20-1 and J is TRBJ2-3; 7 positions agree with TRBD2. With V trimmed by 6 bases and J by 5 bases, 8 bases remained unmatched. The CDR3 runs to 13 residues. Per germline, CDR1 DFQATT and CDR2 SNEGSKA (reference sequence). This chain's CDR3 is CSALASGQDTQYF. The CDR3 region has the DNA TGCAGTGCGTTGGCTAGCGGCCAAGATACGCAGTATTTT.

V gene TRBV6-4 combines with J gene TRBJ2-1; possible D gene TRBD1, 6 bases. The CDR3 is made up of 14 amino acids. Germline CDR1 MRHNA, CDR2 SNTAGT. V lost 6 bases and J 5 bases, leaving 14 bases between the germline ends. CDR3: CASSKMTGNNEQFF. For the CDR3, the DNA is TGTGCCAGCAGCAAAATGACAGGCAACAATGAGCAGTTCTTC.

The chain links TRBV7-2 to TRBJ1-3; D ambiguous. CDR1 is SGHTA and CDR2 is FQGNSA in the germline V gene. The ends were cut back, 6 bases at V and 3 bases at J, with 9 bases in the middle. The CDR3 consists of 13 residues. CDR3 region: CASSSAGGNTIYF. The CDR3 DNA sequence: TGTGCCAGCAGTTCTGCAGGTGGAAACACCATATATTTT.

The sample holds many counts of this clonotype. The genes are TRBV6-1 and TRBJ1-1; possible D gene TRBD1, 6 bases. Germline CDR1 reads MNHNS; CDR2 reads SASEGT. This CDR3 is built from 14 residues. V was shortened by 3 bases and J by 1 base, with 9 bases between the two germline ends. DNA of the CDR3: TGTGCCAGCAGTGACTTGACAGGGAACACTGAAGCTTTCTTT. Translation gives CASSDLTGNTEAFF.

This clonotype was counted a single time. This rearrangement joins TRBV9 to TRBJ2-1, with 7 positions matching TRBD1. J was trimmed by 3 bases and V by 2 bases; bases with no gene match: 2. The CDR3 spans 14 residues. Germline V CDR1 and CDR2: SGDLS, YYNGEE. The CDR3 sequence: CASSVGTDYNEQFF. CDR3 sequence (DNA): TGTGCCAGCAGCGTCGGGACAGACTACAATGAGCAGTTCTTC.

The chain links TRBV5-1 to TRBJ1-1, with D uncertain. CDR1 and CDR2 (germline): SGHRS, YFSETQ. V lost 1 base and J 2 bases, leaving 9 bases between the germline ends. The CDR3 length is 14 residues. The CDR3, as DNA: TGCGCCAGCAGCTTGTCGGCAGCAAACACTGAAGCTTTCTTT. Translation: CASSLSAANTEAFF. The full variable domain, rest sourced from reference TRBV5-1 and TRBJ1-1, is KAGVTQTPRYLIKTRGQQVTLSCSPISGHRSVSWYQQTPGQGLQFLFEYFSETQRNKGNFPGRFSGRQFSNSRSEMNVSTLELGDSALYLCASSLSAANTEAFFGQGTRLTVV.

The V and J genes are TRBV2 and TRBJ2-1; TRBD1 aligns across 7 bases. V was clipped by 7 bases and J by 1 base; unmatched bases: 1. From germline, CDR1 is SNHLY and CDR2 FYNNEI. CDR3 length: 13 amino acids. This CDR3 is CASKQGSYNEQFF. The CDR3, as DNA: TGTGCCAGCAAACAGGGGTCCTACAATGAGCAGTTCTTC.

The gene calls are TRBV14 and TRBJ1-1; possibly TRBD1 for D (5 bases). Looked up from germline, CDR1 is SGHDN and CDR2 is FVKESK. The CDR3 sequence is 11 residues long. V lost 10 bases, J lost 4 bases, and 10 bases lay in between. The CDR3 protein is CATTGPTEAFF. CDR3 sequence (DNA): TGTGCCACCACAGGTCCCACTGAAGCTTTCTTT.

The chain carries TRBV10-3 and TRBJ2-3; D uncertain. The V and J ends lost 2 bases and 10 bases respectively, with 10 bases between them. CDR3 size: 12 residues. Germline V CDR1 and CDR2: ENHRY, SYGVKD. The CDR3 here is CAISEPPTPQYF. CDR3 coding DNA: TGTGCCATCAGTGAGCCTCCCACCCCGCAGTATTTT.

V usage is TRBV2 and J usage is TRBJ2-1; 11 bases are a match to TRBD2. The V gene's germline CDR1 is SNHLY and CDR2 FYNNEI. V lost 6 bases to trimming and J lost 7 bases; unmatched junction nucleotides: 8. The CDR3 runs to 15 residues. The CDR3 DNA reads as TGTGCCAGCAGGGTAGCGGGGGGGCCTTGGAATGAGCAGTTCTTC. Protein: CASRVAGGPWNEQFF.

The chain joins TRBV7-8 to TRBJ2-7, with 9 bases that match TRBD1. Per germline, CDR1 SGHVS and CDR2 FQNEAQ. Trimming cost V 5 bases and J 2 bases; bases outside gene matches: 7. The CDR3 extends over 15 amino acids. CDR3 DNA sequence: TGTGCCAGCAGCCAGGGACAGGGAACCACCTACGAGCAGTACTTC. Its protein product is CASSQGQGTTYEQYF.

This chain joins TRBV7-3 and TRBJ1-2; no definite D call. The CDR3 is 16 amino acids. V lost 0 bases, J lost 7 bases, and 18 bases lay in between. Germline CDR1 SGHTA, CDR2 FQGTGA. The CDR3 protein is CASSLTFSQDRRGYTF. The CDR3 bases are TGTGCCAGCAGCTTAACGTTCTCGCAAGATCGACGTGGCTACACCTTC.

The CDR3 DNA sequence: TGCGCCAGCAGTGAGATCCATAATTCACCCCTCCACTTT. Translating gives CASSEIHNSPLHF. The gene calls are TRBV10-1 and TRBJ1-6; D gene uncertain. This CDR3 is built from 13 residues. Between the trimmed V and J ends, which lost 2 bases and 5 bases, there was a span of 4 bases. Germline lookup yields CDR1 WNHNN and CDR2 SYGVQD (reference sequence).

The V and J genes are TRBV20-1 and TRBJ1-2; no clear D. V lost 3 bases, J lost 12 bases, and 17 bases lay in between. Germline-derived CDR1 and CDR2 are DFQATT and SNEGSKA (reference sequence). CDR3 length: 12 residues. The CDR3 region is CSASLTLSGNTF. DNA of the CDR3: TGCAGTGCTAGCCTCACGTTGAGTGGGAACACCTTC.

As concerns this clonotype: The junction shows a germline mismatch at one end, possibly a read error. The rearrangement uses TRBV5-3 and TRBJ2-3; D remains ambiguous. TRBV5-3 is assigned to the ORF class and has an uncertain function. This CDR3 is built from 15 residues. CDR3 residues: CASSLAYSSTDTQYF. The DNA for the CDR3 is TGTGCCAGCAGCTTGGCCTATTCTAGCACAGATACGCAGTATTTT.

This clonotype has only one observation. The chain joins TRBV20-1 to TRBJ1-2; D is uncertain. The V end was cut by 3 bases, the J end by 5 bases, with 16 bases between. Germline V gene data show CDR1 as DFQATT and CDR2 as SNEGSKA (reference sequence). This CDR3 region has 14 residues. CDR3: CSASELSGGYGYTF. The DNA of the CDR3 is TGCAGTGCTAGCGAACTTTCCGGAGGGTATGGCTACACCTTC.

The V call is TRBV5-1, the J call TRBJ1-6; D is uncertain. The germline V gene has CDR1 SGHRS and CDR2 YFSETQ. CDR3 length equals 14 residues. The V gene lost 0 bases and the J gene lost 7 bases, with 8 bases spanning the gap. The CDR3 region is CASSLESGNSPLHF. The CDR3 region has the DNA TGCGCCAGCAGCTTGGAGAGCGGGAATTCACCCCTCCACTTT.

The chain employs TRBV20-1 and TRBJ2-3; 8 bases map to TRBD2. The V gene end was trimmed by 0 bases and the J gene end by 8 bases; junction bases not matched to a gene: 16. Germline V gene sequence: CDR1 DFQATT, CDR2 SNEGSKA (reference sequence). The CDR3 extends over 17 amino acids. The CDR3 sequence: CSARDPPVSGIWRTQYF. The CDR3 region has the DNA TGCAGTGCTAGAGATCCCCCCGTTAGCGGGATTTGGCGTACGCAGTATTTT.

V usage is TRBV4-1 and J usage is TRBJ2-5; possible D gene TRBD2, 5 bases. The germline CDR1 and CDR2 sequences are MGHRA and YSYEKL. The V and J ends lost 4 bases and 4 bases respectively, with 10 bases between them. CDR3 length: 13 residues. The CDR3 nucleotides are TGCGCCAGCAGCCTAGCGAGTGGAGAGACCCAGTACTTC. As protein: CASSLASGETQYF.

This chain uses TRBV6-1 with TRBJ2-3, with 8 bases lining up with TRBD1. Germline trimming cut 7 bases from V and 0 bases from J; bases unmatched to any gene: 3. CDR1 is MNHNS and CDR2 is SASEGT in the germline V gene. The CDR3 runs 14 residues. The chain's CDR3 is CASNRGYSTDTQYF. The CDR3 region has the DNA TGTGCCAGCAACAGGGGGTACAGCACAGATACGCAGTATTTT.

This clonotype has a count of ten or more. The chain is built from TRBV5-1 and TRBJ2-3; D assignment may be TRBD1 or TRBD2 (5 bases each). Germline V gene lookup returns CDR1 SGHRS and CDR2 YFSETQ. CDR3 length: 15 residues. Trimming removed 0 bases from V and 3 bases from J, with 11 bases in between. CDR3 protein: CASSLASGPTDTQYF. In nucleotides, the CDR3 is TGCGCCAGCAGCTTGGCCTCGGGGCCTACAGATACGCAGTATTTT.